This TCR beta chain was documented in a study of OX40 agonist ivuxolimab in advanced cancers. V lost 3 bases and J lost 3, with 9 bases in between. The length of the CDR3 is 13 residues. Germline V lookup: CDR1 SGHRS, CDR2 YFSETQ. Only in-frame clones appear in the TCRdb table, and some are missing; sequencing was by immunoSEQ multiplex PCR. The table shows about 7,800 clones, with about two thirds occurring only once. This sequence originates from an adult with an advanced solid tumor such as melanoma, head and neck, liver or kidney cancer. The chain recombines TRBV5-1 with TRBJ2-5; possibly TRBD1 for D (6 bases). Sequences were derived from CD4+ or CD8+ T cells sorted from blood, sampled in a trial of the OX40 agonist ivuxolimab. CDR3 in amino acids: CASSSKGEETQYF. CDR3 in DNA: TGCGCCAGCAGCTCAAAGGGGGAAGAGACCCAGTACTTC.